The 10 T cell receptor beta chains below come from one sample, sequenced in a study of OX40 agonist ivuxolimab in advanced cancers. Libraries were made using the immunoSEQ multiplex PCR assay. The source is immuneACCESS, and TCRdb retained only in-frame sequences with V and J called. Part of the clones is not carried over; for the studies checked, unresolved V genes explain less than half of this, and the remainder is unexplained. This sample has tens of thousands of clones in its table, and about 85% of those were observed once. The ten largest make up approximately 0.33% of the sample. Here the sequenced sample was CD4+ or CD8+ T cells sorted from blood, taken in a trial of the OX40 agonist ivuxolimab. Receptors originate from an adult with an advanced solid tumor such as melanoma, head and neck, liver or kidney cancer.

The rearrangement joins TRBV6-1 to TRBJ2-2; possible D gene TRBD2, 5 bases. Germline lookup yields CDR1 MNHNS and CDR2 SASEGT. The CDR3 is made up of 12 amino acids. With 7 bases removed from V and 6 bases from J, the gap between germline ends came to 9 bases. CDR3 DNA sequence: TGTGCCAGCAAGCGGACCGCCGGGGAGCTGTTTTTT. The encoded protein is CASKRTAGELFF.

This clone showed up just a few times. The chain combines TRBV27 with TRBJ1-2, with unresolved D. Germline V lookup: CDR1 MNHEY, CDR2 SMNVEV (reference sequence). Trimming took off 4 bases at V and 8 bases at J, with 17 bases between the two ends. There are 14 residues in the CDR3. The CDR3 loop is CASSSREVVEGYTF. CDR3 DNA: TGTGCCAGCAGTTCCCGGGAGGTTGTGGAGGGCTACACCTTC.

This clone occurred a few times. The chain is built from TRBV7-9 and TRBJ1-2; D call uncertain. The CDR3 spans 15 residues. Looked up from germline, CDR1 is SEHNR and CDR2 is FQNEAQ (reference sequence). Trimming pared 3 bases from V and 0 bases from J, leaving 11 bases between. The CDR3 loop is CASSFSWGANYGYTF. As DNA, the CDR3 is TGTGCCAGCAGCTTCAGTTGGGGAGCTAACTATGGCTACACCTTC.

By frequency in the sample, this clone is medium-sized (0.01 to 0.1%). The CDR3 DNA reads TGTGCCATCAGTGACCTCGATGGGGGAGACGGGACTGAAGCTTTCTTT. It encodes CAISDLDGGDGTEAFF. The chain couples TRBV10-3 to TRBJ1-1; a possible D gene is TRBD1 (5 bases). Germline V gene data show CDR1 as ENHRY and CDR2 as SYGVKD. Trimming took off 3 bases at V and 5 bases at J, with 19 bases between the two ends. The CDR3 consists of 16 residues.

The V gene is TRBV5-1, the J gene TRBJ2-5; D uncertain. CDR1 is SGHRS and CDR2 is YFSETQ in the germline V gene. V was shortened by 0 bases and J by 6 bases, with 9 bases between the two germline ends. The CDR3 totals 13 residues. CDR3: CASSLEVAQTQYF. In nucleotides, the CDR3 is TGCGCCAGCAGCTTGGAAGTAGCCCAGACCCAGTACTTC.

The V and J genes are TRBV7-9 and TRBJ1-3, with no clear D. Germline lookup yields CDR1 SEHNR and CDR2 FQNEAQ (reference sequence). The length of the CDR3 is 13 residues. The V gene lost 7 bases and the J gene lost 4 bases, with 11 bases spanning the gap. This chain's CDR3 is CASIQEYGNTIYF. DNA of the CDR3: TGTGCCAGCATCCAGGAGTACGGAAACACCATATATTTT.

The V gene is TRBV19, the J gene TRBJ1-5; 8 bases align to TRBD1. This CDR3 has 16 amino acids. The trim removed 8 bases at V and 2 bases at J, leaving 11 bases unmatched. Germline CDR1 and CDR2: LNHDA and SQIVND (reference sequence). The CDR3 reads CASWGTGRGGNQPQHF. CDR3 sequence (DNA): TGTGCCAGTTGGGGGACAGGCCGTGGTGGCAATCAGCCCCAGCATTTT.

This chain uses TRBV14 with TRBJ1-6; D not resolved. Deletions cut 0 bases from V and 6 bases from J, with 12 bases between. This CDR3 has 16 residues. Germline V CDR1 and CDR2: SGHDN, FVKESK. This CDR3 reads CASSQEGRRINSPLHF. The CDR3 coding sequence is TGTGCCAGCAGCCAAGAGGGGAGACGGATTAATTCACCCCTCCACTTT.

CDR3: CASSLLGKQYF. The DNA of the CDR3 is TGTGCCAGCAGCTTACTCGGGAAACAGTATTTT. J is TRBJ2-3 and V is TRBV7-3; tentatively, D is TRBD2 (5 bases). This CDR3 has 11 residues. Germline CDR1 SGHTA, CDR2 FQGTGA. V shed 2 bases and J shed 12 bases, with 9 bases lying between them. Using reference TRBV7-3 and TRBJ2-3 for the parts outside the CDR3, the full variable domain is GAGVSQTPSNKVTEKGKYVELRCDPISGHTALYWYRQSLGQGPEFLIYFQGTGAADDSGLPNDRFFAVRPEGSVSTLKIQRTERGDSAVYLCASSLLGKQYFGPGTRLTVL.

This chain uses TRBV18 with TRBJ2-1; D is possibly TRBD1 (5 bases). V was cut by 3 bases and J by 6 bases, with 12 bases left in between. This CDR3 spans 14 amino acids. Germline V gene data show CDR1 as KGHSH and CDR2 as LQKENI. The CDR3 DNA reads TGTGCCAGCTCACCGACCTCTAGGGGCAATGAGCAGTTCTTC. Translated, it gives CASSPTSRGNEQFF.